A single sample gave rise to the 22 T cell receptor beta chains below, sequenced in a study of T cells in Graves' hyperthyroidism and ophthalmopathy. RNA transcripts provided the source from which TCR beta CDR3 regions were amplified. The TCR CDR3 was amplified in a first-round RT-PCR using the HTBI primer set. MiXCR was run by TCRdb on the multiplex PCR reads, yielding one entry per CDR3 protein. The sample gives about 500,000 distinct CDR3 sequences, more than 15% of which show up once; 25% to 30% is in the top ten. Sample: blood. The receptors were gathered from a woman aged 25 to 39 with Graves' ophthalmopathy.

This clonotype occurred a few times. The chain carries TRBV4-3 and TRBJ2-2, with a tentative D call TRBD1 (5 bases). The CDR3 loop spans 15 amino acids. The germline V gene has CDR1 LGHNA and CDR2 YSLEER. V lost 3 bases, J lost 4 bases, and 12 bases lay in between. The CDR3 bases are TGCGCCAGCAGCCAGATAGACAGCTTCACCGGGGAGCTGTTTTTT. Its protein product is CASSQIDSFTGELFF.

The rearrangement joins TRBV20-1 to TRBJ2-7; 7 nucleotides agree with TRBD1. Germline CDR1 reads DFQATT; CDR2 reads SNEGSKA (reference sequence). The CDR3 loop spans 12 amino acids. In DNA, the CDR3 is TGCACCACACGGGACAGCTCCTACGAGCAGTACTTC. Encoded protein: CTTRDSSYEQYF.

There are many counts of this clonotype. This chain links TRBV20-1 with TRBJ1-1; no reliable D call. The CDR3 is 15 amino acids. Germline V gene sequence: CDR1 DFQATT, CDR2 SNEGSKA (reference sequence). V shed 3 bases and J shed 0 bases, with 14 bases lying between them. CDR3 region: CSASPLAAMNTEAFF. CDR3 sequence (DNA): TGCAGTGCTAGTCCACTGGCAGCTATGAACACTGAAGCTTTCTTT.

Ten or more counts support this clonotype. The rearrangement uses TRBV3-1 and TRBJ1-2; no clear D. Looked up from germline, CDR1 is LGHDT and CDR2 is YNNKEL (reference sequence). Trimming left V 0 bases short and J 6 bases short, with 20 bases between. This CDR3 is built from 17 residues. Written as DNA, the CDR3 is TGTGCCAGCAGCCAAGATCCTAATGGTAGAACCTCAAATGGCTACACCTTC. Protein: CASSQDPNGRTSNGYTF.

This clonotype was detected many times. The chain links TRBV3-1 to TRBJ2-3; D is undetermined. The V end was cut by 4 bases, the J end by 6 bases, with 14 bases between. CDR1 is LGHDT, CDR2 YNNKEL, per germline (reference sequence). The CDR3 consists of 14 residues. The CDR3 DNA follows: TGTGCCAGCAGCCCTGTTGTTTTGAGGGATACGCAGTATTTT. It yields the protein CASSPVVLRDTQYF.

In its sample, this clonotype was seen many times. Relative to the germline gene, one junction end is altered; a read error may explain this. The rearrangement joins TRBV4-2 to TRBJ1-1; D perhaps matches TRBD1 (5 bases). The germline V gene encodes CDR1 LGHNA and CDR2 YNFKEQ. The CDR3 covers 13 residues. CDR3 region: CASSQDMGGEAFF. CDR3 nucleotides: TGCGCCAGCAGCCAAGATATGGGGGGTGAAGCTTTCTTT.

The table lists this clonotype with many counts. The chain combines TRBV2 with TRBJ2-1, with 8 bases fitting TRBD2. Trimming cost V 8 bases and J 10 bases; bases outside gene matches: 10. CDR1 SNHLY and CDR2 FYNNEI come from the germline V gene. This CDR3 contains 13 residues. The CDR3 is CASAGTSRFEQFF. CDR3 in DNA: TGTGCCAGCGCCGGGACTAGTAGGTTCGAGCAGTTCTTC. The full variable domain, its missing parts supplied by reference TRBV2 and TRBJ2-1, is EPEVTQTPSHQVTQMGQEVILRCVPISNHLYFYWYRQILGQKVEFLVSFYNNEISEKSEIFDDQFSVERPDGSNFTLKIRSTKLEDSAMYFCASAGTSRFEQFFGPGTRLTVL.

This clonotype was counted ten times or more. The rearrangement uses TRBV28 and TRBJ2-5, with 7 bases fitting TRBD1. The CDR3 spans 15 residues. V dropped 7 bases and J dropped 5; count of bases not matched to a gene: 13. The germline V gene encodes CDR1 MDHEN and CDR2 SYDVKM. The CDR3 DNA follows: TGTGCCAGCAATCCTTCCGACAGGGTTAGGGAGACCCAGTACTTC. Translated, it gives CASNPSDRVRETQYF. Combining the CDR3 with reference TRBV28 and TRBJ2-5 gives the whole variable domain DVKVTQSSRYLVKRTGEKVFLECVQDMDHENMFWYRQDPGLGLRLIYFSYDVKMKEKGDIPEGYSVSREKKERFSLILESASTNQTSMYLCASNPSDRVRETQYFGPGTRLLVL.

The chain links TRBV9 to TRBJ2-1, with D perhaps given as TRBD1 or TRBD2 (5 bases each). Trimming removed 2 bases at V and 7 bases at J, with 10 bases between. The CDR3 loop spans 13 amino acids. Germline V lookup: CDR1 SGDLS, CDR2 YYNGEE. The CDR3 spells CASSVGEGNEQFF. DNA of the CDR3: TGTGCCAGCAGCGTGGGGGAAGGGAATGAGCAGTTCTTC.

Note on this clonotype: A much larger clone sits a single nucleotide away, making a read error possible. V gene TRBV12-3 or TRBV12-4 combines with J gene TRBJ2-3, with TRBD1 identical over 12 bases. The CDR3 consists of 19 residues. CDR3 sequence reads: CASSLYPGQGAIRTDTRYF. Written as DNA, the CDR3 is TGTGCCAGCAGTTTATACCCGGGACAGGGGGCCATAAGGACAGATACGCGGTATTTT.

This clonotype appeared many times. The V call is TRBV7-9, the J call TRBJ1-1, with D perhaps matching TRBD1 (6 bases). V lost 5 bases to trimming and J lost 5 bases, with 15 bases between them. This CDR3 is built from 14 residues. Germline V CDR1 and CDR2: SEHNR, FQNEAQ (reference sequence). CDR3 sequence reads: CASSAYRVETEAFF. For the CDR3, the DNA is TGTGCCAGCAGCGCGTACAGGGTTGAGACTGAAGCTTTCTTT.

There are many counts of this clonotype. The chain recombines TRBV6-1 with TRBJ1-5; D possibly corresponds to TRBD1 (6 bases). The CDR3 totals 14 residues. Per the germline V gene, CDR1 is MNHNS and CDR2 is SASEGT. V gave up 4 bases and J gave up 7 bases, with 14 bases separating them. The CDR3 sequence is CASSARTRGQPQHF. The DNA for the CDR3 is TGTGCCAGCAGTGCCAGAACCAGGGGACAGCCCCAGCATTTT.

This clonotype was observed a few times. This rearrangement joins TRBV6-6 to TRBJ1-2, with D possibly TRBD1 on 6 matching bases. Trimming stripped 2 bases from V and 5 bases from J, with 6 bases between. The CDR3 is 12 residues long. Germline-derived CDR1 and CDR2 are MNHNY and SVGAGI (reference sequence). The CDR3 is CASSYGQYGYTF. The CDR3 nucleotides are TGTGCCAGCAGTTACGGACAGTATGGCTACACCTTC.

This clonotype was detected ten times or more. The CDR3 DNA reads as TGTGCCAGCAGTTACAAAGGGTTTCTGGGTACTGAAGCTTTCTTT. It is translated as CASSYKGFLGTEAFF. This chain joins TRBV6-5 and TRBJ1-1; D is ambiguous. Trimming left V 2 bases short and J 5 bases short, with 15 bases between. The CDR3 totals 15 residues. Germline V gene data show CDR1 as MNHEY and CDR2 as SVGAGI.

This clonotype was observed at least ten times. V is TRBV12-3 or TRBV12-4 and J is TRBJ2-7, with D possibly matching TRBD2 (5 bases). The CDR3 covers 13 residues. Deletions cut 3 bases from V and 6 bases from J, with 12 bases between. CDR3 bases: TGTGCCAGCAGTTTTTCCGGGGTTGGCGAGCAGTACTTC. Protein: CASSFSGVGEQYF.

As to this clonotype: One junction end disagrees with the germline gene, perhaps due to a read error. The genes are TRBV7-2 and TRBJ2-1; 9 nucleotides line up with TRBD2. The CDR3 runs 14 residues. Germline CDR1 and CDR2: SGHTA and FQGNSA. CDR3 DNA: TGTGCCAGCAGCTTTAGCGGGAGTCTCAATGAGCGGTTCTTC. Encoded protein: CASSFSGSLNERFF. The variable domain in full, with the rest retrieved from reference TRBV7-2 and TRBJ2-1, is GAGVSQSPSNKVTEKGKDVELRCDPISGHTALYWYRQSLGQGLEFLIYFQGNSAPDKSGLPSDRFSAERTGGSVSTLTIQRTQQEDSAVYLCASSFSGSLNERFFGPGTRLTVL.

This clonotype was detected ten times or more. The rearrangement links TRBV6-1 to TRBJ2-7, with no clear D. V shed 5 bases and J shed 2 bases, with 16 bases lying between them. CDR3 length: 15 amino acids. The germline gives CDR1 MNHNS, CDR2 SASEGT. The CDR3 protein is CASSPPQVSPYEQYF. Written as DNA, the CDR3 is TGTGCCAGCAGTCCCCCTCAGGTTAGCCCCTACGAGCAGTACTTC.

The chain uses TRBV5-1 and TRBJ2-3, with a weak D call TRBD1 (7 bases). Trimming shortened V by 6 bases and J by 3 bases, and 14 bases separated the two germline ends. Germline CDR1 SGHRS, CDR2 YFSETQ. The CDR3 sequence is 14 residues long. This CDR3 reads CASTRQGGTDTQYF. CDR3 nucleotide sequence: TGCGCCAGCACCCGACAGGGAGGAACAGATACGCAGTATTTT. Combining the CDR3 with reference TRBV5-1 and TRBJ2-3 gives the whole variable domain KAGVTQTPRYLIKTRGQQVTLSCSPISGHRSVSWYQQTPGQGLQFLFEYFSETQRNKGNFPGRFSGRQFSNSRSEMNVSTLELGDSALYLCASTRQGGTDTQYFGPGTRLTVL.

In its sample, this clonotype was seen many times. The V gene is TRBV7-2, the J gene TRBJ2-2; D may match TRBD1 or TRBD2 (5 bases each). The V end lost 9 bases, the J end lost 2 bases, and 13 bases lay between the germline ends. The length of the CDR3 is 14 residues. Germline CDR1 reads SGHTA; CDR2 reads FQGNSA. The CDR3 DNA reads TGTGCCAGTCCGGGACCTCACAACACCGGGGAGCTGTTTTTT. As protein: CASPGPHNTGELFF.

The chain is built from TRBV19 and TRBJ2-1, with 10 bases lining up with TRBD1. Germline loops: CDR1 LNHDA, CDR2 SQIVND (reference sequence). The trim removed 5 bases at V and 5 bases at J, leaving 3 bases unmatched. The CDR3 has 14 amino acids. Here the CDR3 DNA reads TGTGCCAGTAGTTGGACAGGGGGAAACAATGAGCAGTTCTTC. It encodes CASSWTGGNNEQFF.

This clonotype was counted between two and nine times. J is TRBJ2-7 and V is TRBV10-3; D remains unclear. The V end was cut by 6 bases, the J end by 2 bases, with 11 bases between. CDR1 and CDR2 (germline): ENHRY, SYGVKD. The CDR3 sequence is 13 residues long. CDR3 region: CAIRPESTYEQYF. The DNA for the CDR3 is TGTGCCATCAGGCCGGAGAGTACCTACGAGCAGTACTTC.

Many counts were recorded for this clonotype. The chain joins TRBV27 to TRBJ1-2; no clear D gene. Trimming stripped 5 bases from V and 0 bases from J, with 7 bases between. This CDR3 is built from 13 residues. Germline assignment: CDR1 MNHEY and CDR2 SMNVEV (reference sequence). CDR3 loop: CASSQRANYGYTF. The CDR3 coding sequence is TGTGCCAGCAGTCAGCGGGCTAACTATGGCTACACCTTC.